This T cell receptor beta chain was documented in a study of blood T cell repertoires in COVID-19. Study context: Both acute and convalescent COVID-19 samples were obtained from the United States, Italy and Spain. In each case, the material was cDNA or gDNA derived from T cells, B-cell-depleted T cells, or PBMCs.

The length of the CDR3 is 13 residues. Trimming removed 2 bases at V and 6 bases at J, with 10 bases between. The germline V gene encodes CDR1 MNHEY and CDR2 SMNVEV (reference sequence). Sequenced by immunoSEQ multiplex PCR; TCRdb stores in-frame clones only, minus some. The sample consists of a few hundred thousand clones, 75% to 90% of them appearing once. Participants reported their clinical history, and cohort assignment relied on those reports. Before being deemed recovered, Cohort 3 donors had two negative PCRs, clearance, or symptom resolution. The V gene is TRBV27, the J gene TRBJ1-1, with D unclear. Sequenced sample: PBMCs or T cells enriched from blood (not recorded which). This TCR was sampled from a man younger than 35 who had recovered from COVID-19. CDR3 coding DNA: TGTGCCAGCAGTTTAGGTTGGGCCTCTGAAGCTTTCTTT. This gives the protein CASSLGWASEAFF.